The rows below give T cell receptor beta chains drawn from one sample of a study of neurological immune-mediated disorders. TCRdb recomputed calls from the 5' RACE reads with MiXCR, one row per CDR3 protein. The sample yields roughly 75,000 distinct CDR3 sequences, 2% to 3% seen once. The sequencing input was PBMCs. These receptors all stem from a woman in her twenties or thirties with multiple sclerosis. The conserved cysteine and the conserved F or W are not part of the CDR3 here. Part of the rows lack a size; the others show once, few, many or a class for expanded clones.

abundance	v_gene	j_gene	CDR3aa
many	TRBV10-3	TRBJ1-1	AINGGGSTEAF
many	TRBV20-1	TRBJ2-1	SARDPLARGGGNEQF
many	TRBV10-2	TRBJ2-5	ASSATSQETQY
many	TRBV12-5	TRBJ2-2	ASGLVPGTGELF
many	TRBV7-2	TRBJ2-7	ASSLGASGVYEQY
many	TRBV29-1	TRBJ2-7	SVIDGSSYEQY
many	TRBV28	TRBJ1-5	ASSFSATVNQPQH
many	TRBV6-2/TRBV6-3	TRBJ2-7	ASSYPSGTLTLYEQY
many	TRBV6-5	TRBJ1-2	ASRGAGALLTDGYT
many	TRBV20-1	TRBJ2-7	SARTRGSSYEQY
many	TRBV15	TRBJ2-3	ATSRASLDTQY
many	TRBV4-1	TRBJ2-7	ASSQDPPPAVYEQY
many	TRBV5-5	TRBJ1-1	ASRLPGQGVF
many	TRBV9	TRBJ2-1	ASSAPTGTSYNEQF
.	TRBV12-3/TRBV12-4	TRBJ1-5	ASSFYGRDYNQPQH
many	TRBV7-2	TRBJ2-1	ASSLISGRRDEQF
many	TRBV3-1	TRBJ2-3	ASSRAGLSTDTQY
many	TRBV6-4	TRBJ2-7	ASSDLHLGGQDPYEQY
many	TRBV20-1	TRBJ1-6	SAFSGGARTYNSPLH
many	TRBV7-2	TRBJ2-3	ASSLTFSQSTDTQY
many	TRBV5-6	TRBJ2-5	ASSTGTAQETQY
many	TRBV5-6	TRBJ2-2	ASSQGGWPGELF
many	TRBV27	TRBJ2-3	ASRDSSTDTQY
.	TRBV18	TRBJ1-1	ASSPEEDKGDTEAF
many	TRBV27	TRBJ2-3	ASSFRFGTTQY
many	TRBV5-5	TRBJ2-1	ASSLPSGSRGDEQF
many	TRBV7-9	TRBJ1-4	ASSPRDTTNEKLF
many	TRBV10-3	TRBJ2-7	AISEAAGSGEQY
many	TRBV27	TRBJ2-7	ASRRERGEQY
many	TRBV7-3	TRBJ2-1	ASSARGPSGIYNEQF
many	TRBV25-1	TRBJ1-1	ASSVGGENTEAF
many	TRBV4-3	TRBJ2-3	ASSQEWISTDTQY
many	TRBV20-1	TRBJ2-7	SARESEASGFSYEQY
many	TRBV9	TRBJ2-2	ASSTTSVAGELF
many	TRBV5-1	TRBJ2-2	ASSLPSGSTGELF
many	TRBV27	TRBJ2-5	ASRDFQETQY
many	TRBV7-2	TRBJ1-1	ASSLMEGRLEAF
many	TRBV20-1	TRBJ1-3	SARVQGQNTIY
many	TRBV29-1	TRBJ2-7	SVVRLAGTYEQY
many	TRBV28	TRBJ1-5	ASGTGGELGNGQPQH
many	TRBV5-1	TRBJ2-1	ASSLVVAGNEQF
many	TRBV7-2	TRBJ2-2	ASSFRTENTGELF
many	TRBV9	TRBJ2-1	ASSVDGTPHNEQF
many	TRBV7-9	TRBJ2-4	ASSLGAGVTKNIQY
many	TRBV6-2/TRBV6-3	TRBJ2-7	ASSYVRYEQY
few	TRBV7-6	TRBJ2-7	ASSSMGDGSYEQY
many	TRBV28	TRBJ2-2	ASSFVAGGSGELF
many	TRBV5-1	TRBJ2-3	ASSLDRLY
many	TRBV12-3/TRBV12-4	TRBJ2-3	ASSLGPSTDTQY
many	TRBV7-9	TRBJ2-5	ASSSYQETQY
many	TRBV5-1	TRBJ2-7	ASSLAVGVDTYEQY